This T cell receptor (beta chain) came from a study of CD8+CD57+ T cells in acquired aplastic anemia. Overall study: Yields of DNA that came from sorted CD4+ and CD8+ cells averaged about 2.9 ug.

Study conclusions and caveats: Some 28 CD8+ CDR3 sequences occurred in both the patients and the controls.

Germline assignment: CDR1 MNHEY and CDR2 SVGAGI. Trimming left V 2 bases short and J 3 bases short, with 9 bases between. There are 14 residues in the CDR3. To note about this clonotype: What it binds is unknown.

Using genomic DNA as the template, TCR beta VDJ and CDR3 profiling was carried out. TCRdb called the reads again in MiXCR, with one record for every CDR3 protein. Among 200,000 to 250,000 distinct CDR3 sequences listed, 34% were seen once. The V and J genes are TRBV6-5 and TRBJ2-3; D may correspond to TRBD1 or TRBD2 (5 bases each). The sample was sorted CD4+, CD8+, or CD8+CD57+ T cells (not recorded which) from PBMCs. This receptor was taken from a human donor in good health, serving as a control. The chain's CDR3 is CASSYGGLTDTQYF. The CDR3 nucleotides read TGTGCCAGCAGTTACGGGGGTTTAACAGATACGCAGTATTTT.